This T cell receptor beta chain derives from a study of T cells after yellow fever vaccination (dated by TCRdb to the late 2010s). Regarding the complete study: Libraries from fractions with low cell numbers were prepared with the SMART-Seq v4 Ultra Low Input RNA kit. Blood was collected at multiple timepoints before and after primary and secondary immunization, and bulk PBMC replicates and cell subsets were isolated. To follow T-cell clones before and after primary and booster YFV17D yellow fever vaccination, bulk TCR alpha and beta repertoires were sequenced over time. Two healthy male donors, one aged 18 to 30 and one aged 30 to 40 years, were included in the cohort.

The table lists this clonotype with many counts. No cognate antigen has been identified for it. No qualities accompany the bases; no much larger clone lies one base away. TCR cDNA was made using 5'RACE template switching, a step that added a universal primer site and unique molecular identifiers. Priming for cDNA synthesis came from both the TCR alpha and TCR beta constant segments. Libraries were amplified in two PCR steps, with sample barcodes and sequencing adapters added in the second step. Sequencing of libraries was done on Illumina HiSeq 2500 (2x100 bp) or NovaSeq (2x150 bp). In the paper's pipeline: Reads were demultiplexed and collapsed into UMI consensus sequences with MIGEC, and V(D)J alignment was performed with MiXCR. Vaccine-responding clonotypes were identified with edgeR using replicate PBMC samples, with FDR below 0.01 and a log2 fold change above 5 up to day 15 being required. Each bulk clonotype received a CD4 or CD8 identity based on whether the sequenced CD4 or CD8 repertoire contained that clonotype at higher abundance. Using fastp at Q25 and MiXCR, TCRdb reprocessed the public reads and kept productive beta chains. Entries that share a CDR3 protein sequence are merged under the most common genes and DNA. TCRdb's processing, not the authors' own work, is the source of the V and J calls. For this sample the table gives approximately 580,000 distinct CDR3 sequences, of which 17% were detected only once. Of the sample, around 16% is held by the ten largest clones.

Read against the paper, the sample's treatment or condition label means: live attenuated yellow fever vaccine strain. Two biological replicates of bulk PBMCs were collected at each blood-draw timepoint. PBMCs were isolated from peripheral blood using a standard Ficoll-Paque protocol. TriZol was used to extract RNA from bulk PBMCs, CD4 and CD8 fractions, and dextramer-positive and dextramer-negative fractions. Trimming removed 5 bases from V and 1 base from J; the gene matches leave 4 bases unexplained. CDR1 and CDR2, looked up from the germline V gene (reference sequence), are SEHNR and FQNEAQ. CDR3 length: 16 amino acids, cysteine to phenylalanine. CDR3 DNA is the only sequence kept; it has 48 bases, read in frame from the first base. Study-level results and caveats: Because only a couple of donors were included in the study, the extent to which the findings can be generalized is limited. Because abundant contaminating clonotypes from the bulk population could be contained in FACS-sorted repertoires, computational filtering was required. Compared with the primary T-cell response, the secondary T-cell response was faster but weaker, reaching its peak on day 5 rather than on day 15. After the booster, most of the clones that had expanded following primary vaccination were detected again (approximately 96% of CD4 and around 90% of CD8), which suggests that memory was broadly maintained. A small share of clonotypes was detected in both CD4 and CD8 compartments, with the overlap likely arising from convergent recombination.

This clonotype was sampled from a man between 18 and 29 years old who received the YFV17D yellow fever vaccine. The rearrangement combines TRBV7-9 with TRBJ2-5, and 13 junctional nucleotides match TRBD2. The sequences come from PBMCs, collected about 5 days after the first yellow fever vaccination. The CDR3 region has the sequence CASSRGLAGAQETQYF. In nucleotides, the sequence is TGTGCCAGCAGCCGCGGACTAGCGGGGGCCCAAGAGACCCAGTACTTC. Full variable domain (CDR3 extended with the reference TRBV7-9 and TRBJ2-5 proteins): DTGVSQNPRHKITKRGQNVTFRCDPISEHNRLYWYRQTLGQGPEFLTYFQNEAQLEKSRLLSDRFSAERPKGSFSTLEIQRTEQGDSAMYLCASSRGLAGAQETQYFGPGTRLLVL.